The clone carrying this TCR beta chain was picked up a small number of times. The data were taken from a study of human T cells and chemical hapten exposure. This CDR3 has 13 residues. The germline CDR1 and CDR2 sequences are DFQATT and SNEGSKA (reference sequence). Trimming removed 8 bases at V and 5 bases at J, with 15 bases between. Time point noted: pre-sensitization, week 0. Specified treatment: therapeutic diphenylcyclopropenone sensitization with weekly scalp DPC. Unique molecular identifiers were attached to individual cDNA molecules within the library. TCRdb called the RACE reads again in MiXCR, with one record for every CDR3 protein. The sample lists about 350,000 distinct CDR3 sequences, about 5.4% occurring once.

The sequence came from a woman in her late teens or twenties with alopecia areata. Some clones in this sample may be carry-over from other donors' samples. The chain is built from TRBV20-1 and TRBJ1-4; D is undetermined. This material consisted of whole blood, taken in connection with sensitization to the hapten diphenylcyclopropenone (DPC). This chain's CDR3 is CSSGPRSNEKLFF. The CDR3 DNA reads as TGCAGTTCTGGACCCCGTTCGAATGAAAAACTGTTTTTT.